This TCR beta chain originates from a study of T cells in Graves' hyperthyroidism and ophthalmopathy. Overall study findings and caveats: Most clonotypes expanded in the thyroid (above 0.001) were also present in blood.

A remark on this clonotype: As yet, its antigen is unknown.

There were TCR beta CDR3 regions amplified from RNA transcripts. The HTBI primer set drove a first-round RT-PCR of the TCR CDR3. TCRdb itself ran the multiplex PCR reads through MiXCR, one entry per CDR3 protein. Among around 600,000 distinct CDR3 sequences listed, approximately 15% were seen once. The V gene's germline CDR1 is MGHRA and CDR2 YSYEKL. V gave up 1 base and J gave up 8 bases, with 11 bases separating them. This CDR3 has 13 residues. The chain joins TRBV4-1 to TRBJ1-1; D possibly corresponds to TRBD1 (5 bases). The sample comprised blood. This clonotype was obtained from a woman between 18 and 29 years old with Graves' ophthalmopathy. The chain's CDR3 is CASSQVVTEEAFF. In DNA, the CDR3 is TGCGCCAGCAGCCAAGTAGTGACAGAAGAAGCTTTCTTT.